This is a list of T cell receptor beta chains from one sample in a study of type 1 regulatory T cells. A single record per CDR3 protein comes from TCRdb applying MiXCR to the reads. This table holds about 5,800 distinct CDR3 sequences, about 30% found once. These receptors have no identified antigens. Input material: cultured T cells, either the whole culture or a sorted T cell fraction (not recorded which). These receptors came from a human donor in good health. The CDR3 runs from the conserved cysteine through the conserved F or W. The D gene is left open where the match is weak. A clone size is listed for some rows: how often the clone was seen (once, few, many), or a class if it is expanded.

clone size: medium-sized; D gene: TRBD2; J gene: TRBJ2-7; V gene: TRBV6-5; CDR3 protein: CASSPPLAGGTYEQYF; CDR3 DNA: TGTGCCAGCAGCCCTCCCCTAGCGGGAGGTACCTACGAGCAGTACTTC
clone size: medium-sized; D gene: .; J gene: TRBJ1-5; V gene: TRBV28; CDR3 protein: CASIRRVGNQPQHF; CDR3 DNA: TGTGCCAGCATTCGGCGCGTAGGCAATCAGCCCCAGCATTTT
clone size: many; D gene: .; J gene: TRBJ1-4; V gene: TRBV15; CDR3 protein: CATSRDGGAANEKLFF; CDR3 DNA: TGTGCCACCAGCAGAGATGGGGGGGCAGCTAATGAAAAACTGTTTTTT
clone size: large; D gene: .; J gene: TRBJ2-1; V gene: TRBV7-3; CDR3 protein: CASSSLAPYHEQFF; CDR3 DNA: TGTGCCAGCAGCTCGCTAGCTCCGTATCATGAGCAGTTCTTC
clone size: medium-sized; D gene: .; J gene: TRBJ2-1; V gene: TRBV20-1; CDR3 protein: CSARVQAGYNEQFF; CDR3 DNA: TGCAGTGCTAGAGTTCAAGCGGGTTACAATGAGCAGTTCTTC
clone size: many; D gene: TRBD2; J gene: TRBJ2-7; V gene: TRBV4-1; CDR3 protein: CASSTTGTREDEQYF; CDR3 DNA: TGCGCCAGCAGTACCACCGGGACTCGGGAGGATGAGCAGTACTTC
clone size: medium-sized; D gene: TRBD2; J gene: TRBJ2-3; V gene: TRBV7-6; CDR3 protein: CASSVGLAGPDTQYF; CDR3 DNA: TGTGCCAGCAGCGTGGGACTAGCGGGACCGGATACGCAGTATTTT
clone size: many; D gene: .; J gene: TRBJ2-1; V gene: TRBV30; CDR3 protein: CAWSATYNEQFF; CDR3 DNA: TGTGCCTGGAGTGCCACCTACAATGAGCAGTTCTTC
clone size: large; D gene: .; J gene: TRBJ2-7; V gene: TRBV12-3/TRBV12-4; CDR3 protein: CASSHLKYEQYF; CDR3 DNA: TGTGCCAGCAGCCACCTAAAATACGAGCAGTACTTC
clone size: medium-sized; D gene: .; J gene: TRBJ2-7; V gene: TRBV5-1; CDR3 protein: CASSSGTTYEQYF; CDR3 DNA: TGCGCCAGCAGCTCGGGGACCACATACGAGCAGTACTTC
clone size: once; D gene: TRBD2; J gene: TRBJ2-3; V gene: TRBV5-1; CDR3 protein: CASSPRTSGGYTQYF; CDR3 DNA: TGCGCCAGCAGCCCCCGGACTAGCGGGGGTTATACGCAGTATTTT
clone size: medium-sized; D gene: .; J gene: TRBJ2-3; V gene: TRBV7-6; CDR3 protein: CASSLAGAPDTQYF; CDR3 DNA: TGTGCCAGCAGCTTAGCGGGGGCCCCAGATACGCAGTATTTT
clone size: many; D gene: .; J gene: TRBJ1-2; V gene: TRBV5-1; CDR3 protein: CASSFGGTNYGYTF; CDR3 DNA: TGCGCCAGCAGCTTCGGGGGGACAAACTATGGCTACACCTTC
clone size: medium-sized; D gene: .; J gene: TRBJ2-6; V gene: TRBV7-3; CDR3 protein: CASSFAGANVLTF; CDR3 DNA: TGTGCCAGCAGCTTTGCTGGGGCCAACGTCCTGACTTTC
clone size: many; D gene: TRBD1; J gene: TRBJ2-1; V gene: TRBV29-1; CDR3 protein: CSVGDRGGDNEQFF; CDR3 DNA: TGCAGCGTTGGGGACAGGGGGGGGGACAATGAGCAGTTCTTC
clone size: medium-sized; D gene: TRBD1; J gene: TRBJ1-5; V gene: TRBV5-4; CDR3 protein: CAIVREGAKPQHF; CDR3 DNA: TGTGCCATCGTGCGAGAGGGGGCTAAGCCCCAGCATTTT
clone size: .; D gene: TRBD1; J gene: TRBJ1-4; V gene: TRBV29-1; CDR3 protein: CSVARGTGGEKLFF; CDR3 DNA: TGCAGCGTGGCTCGCGGGACAGGGGGTGAAAAACTGTTTTTT
clone size: many; D gene: .; J gene: TRBJ2-4; V gene: TRBV4-2; CDR3 protein: CASSQDKGIQYF; CDR3 DNA: TGTGCCAGCAGCCAAGATAAGGGCATTCAGTACTTC
clone size: medium-sized; D gene: .; J gene: TRBJ1-1; V gene: TRBV12-3/TRBV12-4; CDR3 protein: CASSYRVGDTEAFF; CDR3 DNA: TGTGCCAGCAGTTACAGGGTAGGCGACACTGAAGCTTTCTTT
clone size: medium-sized; D gene: TRBD1; J gene: TRBJ2-1; V gene: TRBV10-3; CDR3 protein: CAITMTGFDEQFF; CDR3 DNA: TGTGCCATCACCATGACAGGGTTTGATGAGCAGTTCTTC
clone size: medium-sized; D gene: TRBD1; J gene: TRBJ1-2; V gene: TRBV5-1; CDR3 protein: CASSPGGHGYTF; CDR3 DNA: TGCGCCAGCAGTCCAGGGGGCCATGGCTACACCTTC
clone size: .; D gene: .; J gene: TRBJ2-7; V gene: TRBV6-6; CDR3 protein: CASSPDRYEQYF; CDR3 DNA: TGTGCCAGCAGTCCTGACCGCTACGAGCAGTACTTC
clone size: medium-sized; D gene: .; J gene: TRBJ2-2; V gene: TRBV7-2; CDR3 protein: CASSRARINTGELFF; CDR3 DNA: TGTGCCAGCAGCAGGGCGAGGATTAACACCGGGGAGCTGTTTTTT
clone size: many; D gene: TRBD2; J gene: TRBJ2-2; V gene: TRBV18; CDR3 protein: CASSQRRLAAGATGELFF; CDR3 DNA: TGTGCCAGCTCACAGCGGCGTCTAGCAGCGGGAGCAACCGGGGAGCTGTTTTTT
clone size: medium-sized; D gene: TRBD1; J gene: TRBJ1-2; V gene: TRBV5-5; CDR3 protein: CASSLSGGYGYTF; CDR3 DNA: TGTGCCAGCAGCTTATCAGGGGGTTATGGCTACACCTTC
clone size: medium-sized; D gene: TRBD2; J gene: TRBJ2-2; V gene: TRBV6-5; CDR3 protein: CASKARTALAGGPITGELFF; CDR3 DNA: TGTGCCAGCAAGGCCCGTACGGCACTAGCGGGAGGGCCCATCACCGGGGAGCTGTTTTTT
clone size: .; D gene: TRBD2; J gene: TRBJ2-7; V gene: TRBV6-2/TRBV6-3; CDR3 protein: CASSPGGSKSYEQYF; CDR3 DNA: TGTGCCAGCTCCCCCGGCGGGAGTAAGTCCTACGAGCAGTACTTC
clone size: many; D gene: .; J gene: TRBJ1-5; V gene: TRBV27; CDR3 protein: CASSFSGAAQPQHF; CDR3 DNA: TGTGCCAGCAGTTTTTCCGGCGCGGCTCAGCCCCAGCATTTT
clone size: medium-sized; D gene: .; J gene: TRBJ1-2; V gene: TRBV12-3/TRBV12-4; CDR3 protein: CASSPNYGYTF; CDR3 DNA: TGTGCCAGCAGCCCTAATTATGGCTACACCTTC
clone size: medium-sized; D gene: .; J gene: TRBJ2-5; V gene: TRBV12-3/TRBV12-4; CDR3 protein: CASRASSQETQYF; CDR3 DNA: TGTGCCAGCAGAGCTAGCAGCCAAGAGACCCAGTACTTC
clone size: medium-sized; D gene: .; J gene: TRBJ2-2; V gene: TRBV7-3; CDR3 protein: CASSTIGAGELFF; CDR3 DNA: TGTGCCAGCAGTACGATTGGGGCCGGGGAGCTGTTTTTT
clone size: .; D gene: .; J gene: TRBJ1-4; V gene: TRBV28; CDR3 protein: CASSLAGSANEKLFF; CDR3 DNA: TGTGCCAGCAGTTTAGCGGGTAGTGCTAATGAAAAACTGTTTTTT
clone size: medium-sized; D gene: .; J gene: TRBJ2-3; V gene: TRBV7-9; CDR3 protein: CASSPRTFTDTQYF; CDR3 DNA: TGTGCCAGCAGCCCCCGGACATTCACAGATACGCAGTATTTT
clone size: medium-sized; D gene: TRBD2; J gene: TRBJ2-1; V gene: TRBV5-4; CDR3 protein: CAPSAGGTYNEQFF; CDR3 DNA: TGTGCCCCATCGGCGGGGGGTACCTACAATGAGCAGTTCTTC
clone size: .; D gene: TRBD1; J gene: TRBJ1-6; V gene: TRBV6-5; CDR3 protein: CASSRQGASPLHF; CDR3 DNA: TGTGCCAGCAGCCGACAGGGGGCTTCACCCCTCCACTTT
clone size: medium-sized; D gene: .; J gene: TRBJ2-5; V gene: TRBV6-6; CDR3 protein: CASSLNREGTQYF; CDR3 DNA: TGTGCCAGCAGCCTCAACAGGGAAGGGACCCAGTACTTC
clone size: medium-sized; D gene: .; J gene: TRBJ1-5; V gene: TRBV7-8; CDR3 protein: CASSSVTAQPQHF; CDR3 DNA: TGTGCCAGCAGCTCAGTGACCGCTCAGCCCCAGCATTTT
clone size: medium-sized; D gene: .; J gene: TRBJ2-2; V gene: TRBV7-3; CDR3 protein: CASSLGLSTGELFF; CDR3 DNA: TGTGCCAGCAGCTTAGGACTGTCCACCGGGGAGCTGTTTTTT
clone size: medium-sized; D gene: TRBD2; J gene: TRBJ2-1; V gene: TRBV6-5; CDR3 protein: CASSYRTVAGDNEQFF; CDR3 DNA: TGTGCCAGCAGTTACCGCACCGTAGCGGGAGACAATGAGCAGTTCTTC
clone size: medium-sized; D gene: .; J gene: TRBJ2-7; V gene: TRBV6-6; CDR3 protein: CASSTGDAAYEQYF; CDR3 DNA: TGTGCCAGCAGTACCGGGGACGCCGCCTACGAGCAGTACTTC
clone size: medium-sized; D gene: TRBD2; J gene: TRBJ2-7; V gene: TRBV3-1; CDR3 protein: CASSQAGSLAGSWEQYF; CDR3 DNA: TGTGCCAGCAGCCAAGCCGGTTCCTTAGCGGGATCGTGGGAGCAGTACTTC